The T cell receptor beta chain under discussion was sequenced for a study of blood T cell repertoires in COVID-19 (dated by TCRdb to 2019 to 2021). Study-level background: The collaborator samples originated in the United States, Italy and Spain and spanned the acute and convalescent phases of COVID-19. The material from the prospective study consisted of cDNA or gDNA derived from T cells, B-cell-depleted T cells, or PBMCs. Subjects who had been exposed to COVID-19, were actively infected with it, or had recovered from it provided the deeply sampled blood TCRbeta repertoires that made up the dataset. The repertoires were released in a freely available public database intended as a resource for research on the immune response to SARS-CoV-2. Samples came from the ongoing ImmuneRACE study (first 160 participants) plus 1,254 subjects from 6 global collaborators. Nearly every sample came with metadata listing a de-identified subject ID, COVID-19 status, age in years and sex. Where available, HLA class I and class II types were taken from metadata supplied by the sample provider and were not determined by assay-based typing. Findings and caveats that apply to the study as a whole: How much clinical and demographic metadata was included differed by source and by participant, and the metadata was provided uncurated.

Based on the germline V gene (reference sequence), the CDR1 and CDR2 sequences are LGHDT and YNNKEL. V and J lose 1 base and 0 bases, and a span of 21 bases separates them. The CDR3 covers 19 residues, taking in both the cysteine and the phenylalanine. The sequence is cut down to CDR3 DNA, 57 bases in frame from base 1. The immunoSEQ Assay, a bias-controlled multiplex PCR, was used to amplify TCRbeta CDR3 regions from genomic DNA. As for how the authors treated the data: Nucleated cell counts per sample were estimated from amplification of reference gene primers within the assay. To quantify the absolute abundance of each unique TCRbeta CDR3 rearrangement, sequence reads were collapsed and filtered. Productive Simpson clonality was computed per sample as the square root of Simpson's diversity index over productive rearrangements. Held by TCRdb, this immuneACCESS table contains in-frame sequences only and omits some clones. Under half of the omission traces to an unresolved V gene where checked; the cause of the rest is unknown. V, J and clone size are those of that table, while D and trimming were read from the DNA. This sample holds approximately 25,000 clones; 75% to 95% were observed only once. About 16% of the sample rests with the top ten.

In regard to this clone: It lacks a known antigen. Within one base of it there is no much larger clone, and no base qualities were kept.

Collaborating institutions collected whole blood in K2EDTA tubes following their own protocols. For TCRbeta analysis, collaborators shipped samples as frozen whole blood, isolated PBMCs, or DNA extracted from either of those sample types. This TCR came from a human donor with active COVID-19. The donor label of this sample is uncertain. The material sequenced was peripheral blood. The V gene is TRBV3-1 (or the pseudogene TRBV3-2) and the J gene is TRBJ2-5; 6 matching bases give a weak D call of TRBD2. The bases read TGTGCCAGCAGCCAAGGAGCGATGGCGGGGCGCTCGTACCAAGAGACCCAGTACTTC. This codes for CASSQGAMAGRSYQETQYF.